The following is a T cell receptor (beta chain) sequence with its context. Its specificity is unknown. This entry comes from a study of T cell repertoires in cytomegalovirus infection. Study-wide background: Recently described HLA-C-restricted plus well-studied HLA-B-restricted CMV epitopes were used. In public TCR beta signatures, there were indications of both CMV infection and matching HLA type. Study-level findings and limits: Public TCR beta family frequency separated CMV-and-HLA carriers, including in an independent cohort.

The CDR3 extends over 13 amino acids. Germline V gene data show CDR1 as LNHDA and CDR2 as SQIVND (reference sequence). V was clipped by 9 bases and J by 0 bases, with 12 bases between them. TCRdb analysed the reads with MiXCR anew, one entry per CDR3 protein. The table lists around 900,000 distinct CDR3 sequences, less than 35% of them singletons, with roughly an eighth in the top ten. The TCR originated in a human donor in good health (CMV status not recorded). Some clones in this sample may be carry-over from other donors' samples. The V and J genes are TRBV19 and TRBJ2-7; maybe TRBD2 (5 bases). The sequenced sample was cultured CD8+ T cells from PBMCs, obtained from culture after CMV antigen stimulation. The CDR3 DNA follows: TGTGCCAGCGAGGGTCCCAGCTCCTACGAGCAGTACTTC. Translated, it gives CASEGPSSYEQYF.